Detailed here is one T cell receptor beta chain. Assay used: immunoSEQ multiplex PCR; TCRdb lists only in-frame clones, some missing. This sample has over 100,000 clones, with about nine tenths found just once. These data are taken from a study of control samples from healthy donors and cancer patients. The CDR3 runs 13 residues. Germline-derived CDR1 and CDR2 are SGHRS and YFSETQ. Between the trimmed V and J ends, which lost 7 bases and 2 bases, there was a span of 12 bases. The sequenced sample was blood. The V and J genes are TRBV5-1 and TRBJ1-2; maybe TRBD1 (6 bases). The TCR comes from a human donor in good health. The donor label of this sample is uncertain. CDR3 DNA sequence: TGCGCCAGCTCTTATCAGGGGAACTATGGCTACACCTTC. Encoded protein: CASSYQGNYGYTF.